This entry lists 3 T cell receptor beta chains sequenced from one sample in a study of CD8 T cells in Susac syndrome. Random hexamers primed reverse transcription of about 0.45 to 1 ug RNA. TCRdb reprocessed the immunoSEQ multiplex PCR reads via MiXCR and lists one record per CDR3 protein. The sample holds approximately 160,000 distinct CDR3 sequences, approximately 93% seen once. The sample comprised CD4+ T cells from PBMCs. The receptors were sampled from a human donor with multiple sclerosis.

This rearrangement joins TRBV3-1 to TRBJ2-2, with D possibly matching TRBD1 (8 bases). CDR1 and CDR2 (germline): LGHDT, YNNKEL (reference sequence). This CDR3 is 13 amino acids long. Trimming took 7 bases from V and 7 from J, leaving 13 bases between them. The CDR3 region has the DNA TGTGCCAGCACGGACAGGGAGGGCGGGGAGCTGTTTTTT. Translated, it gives CASTDREGGELFF.

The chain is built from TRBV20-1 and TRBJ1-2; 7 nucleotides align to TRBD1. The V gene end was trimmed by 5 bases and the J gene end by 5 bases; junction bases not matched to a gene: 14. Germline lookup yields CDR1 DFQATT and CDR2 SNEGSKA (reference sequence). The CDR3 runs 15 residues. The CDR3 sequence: CSAAPAGGYEYGYTF. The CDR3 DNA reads TGCAGTGCTGCCCCGGCAGGGGGATATGAATATGGCTACACCTTC.

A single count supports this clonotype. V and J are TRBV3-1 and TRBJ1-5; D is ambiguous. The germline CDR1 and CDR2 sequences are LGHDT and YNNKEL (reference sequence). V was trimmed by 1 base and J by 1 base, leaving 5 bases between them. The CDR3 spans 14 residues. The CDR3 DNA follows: TGTGCCAGCAGCCAAGCCAACAGCAATCAGCCCCAGCATTTT. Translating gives CASSQANSNQPQHF.